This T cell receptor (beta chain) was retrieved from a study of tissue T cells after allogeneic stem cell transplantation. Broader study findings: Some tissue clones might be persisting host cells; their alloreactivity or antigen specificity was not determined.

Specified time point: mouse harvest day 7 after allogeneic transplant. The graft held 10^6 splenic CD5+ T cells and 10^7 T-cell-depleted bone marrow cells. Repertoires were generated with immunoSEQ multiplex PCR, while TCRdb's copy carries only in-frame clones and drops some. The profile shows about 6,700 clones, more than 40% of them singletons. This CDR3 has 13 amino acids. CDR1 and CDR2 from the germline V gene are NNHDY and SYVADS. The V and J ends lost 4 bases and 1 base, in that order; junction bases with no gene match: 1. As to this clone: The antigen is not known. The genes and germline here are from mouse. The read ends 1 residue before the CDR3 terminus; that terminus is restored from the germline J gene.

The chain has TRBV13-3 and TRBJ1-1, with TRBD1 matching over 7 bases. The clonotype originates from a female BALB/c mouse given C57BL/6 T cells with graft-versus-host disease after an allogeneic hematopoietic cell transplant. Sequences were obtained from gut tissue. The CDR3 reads CASSWDRNTEVFF. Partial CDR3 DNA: TGTGCCAGCAGTTGGGACAGAAACACAGAAGTCTTC.